This TCR beta chain was sequenced for a study of radiation and T cells in renal cell carcinoma. The study's findings and limits: Top tumor clonotypes rose in blood 2 weeks post-radiation, then contracted. Pretreatment tumor biopsies were lacking, so baseline clonotypes are unknown.

Sequenced by immunoSEQ multiplex PCR; TCRdb stores in-frame clones only, minus some. The table has roughly 150,000 clones, roughly 90% seen once; the top ten hold 10% to 15%. This sample's time point: blood 2 weeks post-SBRT. As to treatment: 15 Gy SBRT to primary tumor, nephrectomy 4 weeks later. Radiation-treated patients gave blood at baseline, week 2 and week 4. Clear cell pathology was present in this patient's renal cell carcinoma. The germline V gene has CDR1 GTSNPN and CDR2 SVGIG (reference sequence). The V gene lost 4 bases and the J gene lost 7 bases, with 22 bases spanning the gap. CDR3 size: 15 residues. With regard to this clone: Its matching antigen is unknown.

The chain uses TRBV30 and TRBJ1-2, with D unresolved. This specimen was blood, taken from a patient whose treatment included radiotherapy and nephrectomy. This receptor was obtained from a woman aged 50 to 60 with renal cell carcinoma. In DNA, the CDR3 is TGTGCCTGGAAGGTCAGACAATCTCGAGCACGTGGCTACACCTTC. Residues: CAWKVRQSRARGYTF.